This passage covers 13 T cell receptor beta chains from one sample sequenced in a study of blood T cell repertoires in COVID-19. Generated by immunoSEQ multiplex PCR, the TCRdb table keeps only in-frame clones and is missing some. The sample shows about 130,000 clones, roughly 79% of them seen only once. The sample was peripheral blood. Receptor source: a man older than 75 with acute or convalescent COVID-19.

This chain connects TRBV2 to TRBJ1-4; 7 positions match TRBD1. Trimming cost V 6 bases and J 7 bases; bases outside gene matches: 8. CDR3 length equals 14 residues. Germline CDR1 is SNHLY and CDR2 is FYNNEI. In DNA, the CDR3 is TGTGCCAGCAGCCGACAGGGATTAGGTGAAAAACTGTTTTTT. Translation gives CASSRQGLGEKLFF.

The rearrangement joins TRBV5-5 to TRBJ2-2; 8 nucleotides agree with TRBD1. The V and J ends lost 3 bases and 6 bases, in that order; junction bases with no gene match: 22. Germline V gives CDR1 SGHKS, CDR2 YYEKEE (reference sequence). CDR3 length: 20 amino acids. CDR3: CASSSRVPGGASLGSGELFF. CDR3 bases: TGTGCCAGCAGCTCCAGGGTACCAGGGGGCGCAAGTCTTGGGTCCGGGGAGCTGTTTTTT.

This clone was seen a handful of times. The J gene is TRBJ2-2, the V gene TRBV5-1, with D perhaps TRBD1 (5 bases). Trimming cost V 4 bases and J 6 bases, with 7 bases left between them. The CDR3 contains 12 residues. CDR1 and CDR2 from the germline V gene are SGHRS and YFSETQ. The CDR3 loop is CASSQGAGELFF. CDR3 DNA sequence: TGCGCCAGCAGCCAAGGGGCCGGGGAGCTGTTTTTT. Drawing the rest from reference TRBV5-1 and TRBJ2-2, the complete variable domain is KAGVTQTPRYLIKTRGQQVTLSCSPISGHRSVSWYQQTPGQGLQFLFEYFSETQRNKGNFPGRFSGRQFSNSRSEMNVSTLELGDSALYLCASSQGAGELFFGEGSRLTVL.

The chain combines TRBV11-2 with TRBJ1-2; D is ambiguous. The CDR3 totals 16 residues. Germline CDR1 SGHAT, CDR2 FQNNGV. V shed 2 bases and J shed 2 bases, with 15 bases lying between them. The CDR3 region has the DNA TGTGCCAGCAGCTTATCGTACCGGGAGGGCAACTATGGCTACACCTTC. As protein: CASSLSYREGNYGYTF.

The chain employs TRBV7-7 and TRBJ2-1; D might be TRBD1 (5 bases). V shed 1 base and J shed 4 bases, with 5 bases lying between them. CDR3 length equals 13 residues. Germline CDR1 SSHAT, CDR2 FNYEAQ (reference sequence). CDR3 in DNA: TGTGCCAGCAGCTTAGACAGGTACAATGAGCAGTTCTTC. It translates to CASSLDRYNEQFF.

The V call is TRBV7-2, the J call TRBJ1-6; 7 positions match TRBD1. Trimming cost V 2 bases and J 7 bases; bases outside gene matches: 5. The CDR3 loop spans 15 amino acids. The germline gives CDR1 SGHTA, CDR2 FQGNSA. DNA of the CDR3: TGTGCCAGCAGCTTACGGGGACAGAAGAATTCACCCCTCCACTTT. This translates into CASSLRGQKNSPLHF.

The rearrangement joins TRBV7-8 to TRBJ2-7, with TRBD1 matching 7 bases. CDR3 length equals 13 residues. The J segment lost 3 bases and the V segment lost 4 bases, leaving 3 bases of the junction unmatched. The germline V gene encodes CDR1 SGHVS and CDR2 FQNEAQ. The CDR3 protein is CASSWDRNYEQYF. For the CDR3, the DNA is TGTGCCAGCAGCTGGGACAGAAACTACGAGCAGTACTTC.

V gene TRBV27 combines with J gene TRBJ1-2; D is unclear. V dropped 5 bases and J dropped 4 bases, with 17 bases sitting between them. From germline, CDR1 is MNHEY and CDR2 SMNVEV (reference sequence). The CDR3 is 15 residues long. CDR3: CASSLGAGGSYGYTF. CDR3 nucleotide sequence: TGTGCCAGCAGTCTAGGAGCCGGCGGGAGCTATGGCTACACCTTC.

The CDR3 protein is CAISEGTTDEQFF. Here the CDR3 DNA reads TGTGCCATCAGTGAGGGGACTACGGATGAGCAGTTCTTC. This chain links TRBV10-3 with TRBJ2-1, with 7 positions matching TRBD2. Germline CDR1 ENHRY, CDR2 SYGVKD. The junction had 3 bases not matched to a gene; V was cut back by 2 bases and J by 8 bases. The CDR3 has 13 residues.

CDR3 residues: CASSLQGKSNQPQHF. DNA of the CDR3: TGTGCCAGCTCATTACAGGGGAAGAGCAATCAGCCCCAGCATTTT. The chain joins TRBV18 to TRBJ1-5, with 7 bases lining up with TRBD1. The ends lost 5 bases at V and 1 base at J; junction bases unmatched: 5. CDR1 and CDR2 from the germline V gene are KGHSH and LQKENI. This CDR3 spans 15 amino acids.

J is TRBJ1-5 and V is TRBV28, with 9 bases that match TRBD1. Germline V CDR1 and CDR2: MDHEN, SYDVKM. There are 17 residues in the CDR3. Unmatched junction bases numbered 8, after V lost 5 bases and J lost 0 bases. The DNA for the CDR3 is TGTGCCAGCAGTCGAGAGACAGGGGGGGCTAGCAATCAGCCCCAGCATTTT. Amino acids: CASSRETGGASNQPQHF.

This clone has only one observation. This chain links TRBV2 with TRBJ2-1; possible D gene TRBD2, 6 bases. The CDR3 extends over 12 amino acids. The V and J ends lost 0 bases and 15 bases respectively, with 12 bases between them. The V gene's germline CDR1 is SNHLY and CDR2 FYNNEI. The DNA of the CDR3 is TGTGCCAGCAGTGAAGCGTTCAGGGAGGTGTTCTTC. It specifies CASSEAFREVFF.

This clone was seen a handful of times. The CDR3 spells CASSLNWWSGNYGYTF. Here the CDR3 DNA reads TGTGCCAGCAGCTTAAATTGGTGGTCAGGAAACTATGGCTACACCTTC. This chain connects TRBV7-2 to TRBJ1-2; D is ambiguous. Germline loops: CDR1 SGHTA, CDR2 FQGNSA. The V gene lost 2 bases and the J gene lost 2 bases, with 15 bases spanning the gap. The CDR3 loop spans 16 amino acids.